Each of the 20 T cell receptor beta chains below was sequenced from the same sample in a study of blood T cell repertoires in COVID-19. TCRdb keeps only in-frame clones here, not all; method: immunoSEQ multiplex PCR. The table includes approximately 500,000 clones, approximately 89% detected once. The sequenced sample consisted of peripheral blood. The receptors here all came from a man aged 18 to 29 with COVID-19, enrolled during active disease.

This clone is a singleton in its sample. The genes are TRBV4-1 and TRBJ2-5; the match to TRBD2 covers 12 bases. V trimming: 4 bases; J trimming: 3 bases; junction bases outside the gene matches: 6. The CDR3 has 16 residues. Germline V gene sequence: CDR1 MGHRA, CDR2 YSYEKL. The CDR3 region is CASSRLLAGGKETQYF. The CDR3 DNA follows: TGCGCCAGCAGCCGATTACTAGCGGGGGGAAAAGAGACCCAGTACTTC.

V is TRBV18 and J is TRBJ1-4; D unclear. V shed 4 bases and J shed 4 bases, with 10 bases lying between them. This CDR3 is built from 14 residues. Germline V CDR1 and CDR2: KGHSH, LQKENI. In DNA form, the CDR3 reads TGTGCCAGCTCACACGGGGAGGTTAATGAAAAACTGTTTTTT. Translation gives CASSHGEVNEKLFF.

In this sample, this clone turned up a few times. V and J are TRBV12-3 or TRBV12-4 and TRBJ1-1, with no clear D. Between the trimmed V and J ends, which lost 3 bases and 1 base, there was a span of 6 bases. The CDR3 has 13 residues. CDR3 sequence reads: CASSFGENTEAFF. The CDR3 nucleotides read TGTGCCAGCAGTTTTGGAGAGAACACTGAAGCTTTCTTT.

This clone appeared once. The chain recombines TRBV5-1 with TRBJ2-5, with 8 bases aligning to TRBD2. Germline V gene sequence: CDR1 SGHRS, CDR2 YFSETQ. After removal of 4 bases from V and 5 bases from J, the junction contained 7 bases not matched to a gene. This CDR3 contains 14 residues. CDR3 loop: CASSPAGVGETQYF. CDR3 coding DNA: TGCGCCAGCAGCCCAGCGGGAGTGGGGGAGACCCAGTACTTC.

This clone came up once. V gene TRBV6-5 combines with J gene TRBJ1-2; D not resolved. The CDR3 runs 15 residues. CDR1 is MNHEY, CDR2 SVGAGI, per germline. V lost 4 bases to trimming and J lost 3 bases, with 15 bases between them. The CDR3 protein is CASSLASGVYYGYTF. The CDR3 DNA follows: TGTGCCAGCAGTTTGGCGTCGGGAGTCTACTATGGCTACACCTTC.

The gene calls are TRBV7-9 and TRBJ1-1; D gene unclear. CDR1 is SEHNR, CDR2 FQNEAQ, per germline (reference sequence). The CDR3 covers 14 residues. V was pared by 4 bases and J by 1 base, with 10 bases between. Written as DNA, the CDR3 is TGTGCCAGCAGCTCCCTCCTAAGGAACACTGAAGCTTTCTTT. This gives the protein CASSSLLRNTEAFF.

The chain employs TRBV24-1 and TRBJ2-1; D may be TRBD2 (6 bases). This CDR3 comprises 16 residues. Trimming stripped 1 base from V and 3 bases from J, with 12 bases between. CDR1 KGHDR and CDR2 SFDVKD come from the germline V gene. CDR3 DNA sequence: TGTGCCACCAGTGATTTTGTGGCGGGAAGCTACAATGAGCAGTTCTTC. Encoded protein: CATSDFVAGSYNEQFF.

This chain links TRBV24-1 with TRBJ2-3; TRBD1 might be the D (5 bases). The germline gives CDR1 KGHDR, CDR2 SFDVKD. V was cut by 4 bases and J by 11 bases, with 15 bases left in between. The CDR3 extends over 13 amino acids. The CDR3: CATSDARVARQYF. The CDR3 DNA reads TGTGCCACCAGTGACGCCAGGGTGGCCCGGCAGTATTTT.

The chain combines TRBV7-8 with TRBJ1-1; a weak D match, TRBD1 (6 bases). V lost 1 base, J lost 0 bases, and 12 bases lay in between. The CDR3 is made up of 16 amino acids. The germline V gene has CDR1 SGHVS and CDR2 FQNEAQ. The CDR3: CASSLGRGVMNTEAFF. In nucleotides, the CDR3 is TGTGCCAGCAGCTTAGGCAGGGGTGTGATGAACACTGAAGCTTTCTTT.

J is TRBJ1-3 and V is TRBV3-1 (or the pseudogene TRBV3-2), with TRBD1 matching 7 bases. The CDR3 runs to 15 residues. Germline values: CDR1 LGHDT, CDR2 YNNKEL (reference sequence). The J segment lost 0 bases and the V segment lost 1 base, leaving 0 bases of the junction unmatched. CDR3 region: CASSQGQGSGNTIYF. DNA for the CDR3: TGTGCCAGCAGCCAAGGACAGGGCTCTGGAAACACCATATATTTT.

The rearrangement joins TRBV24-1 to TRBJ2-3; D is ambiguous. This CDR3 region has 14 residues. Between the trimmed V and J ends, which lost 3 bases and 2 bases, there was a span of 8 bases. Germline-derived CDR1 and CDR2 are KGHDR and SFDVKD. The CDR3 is CATSDELSTDTQYF. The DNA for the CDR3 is TGTGCCACCAGTGATGAGCTTTCCACAGATACGCAGTATTTT.

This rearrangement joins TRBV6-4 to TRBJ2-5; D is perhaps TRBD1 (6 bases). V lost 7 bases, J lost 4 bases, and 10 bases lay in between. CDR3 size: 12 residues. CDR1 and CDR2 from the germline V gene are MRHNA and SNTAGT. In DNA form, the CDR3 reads TGTGCCAGCACGAGCAGGGGAGAGACCCAGTACTTC. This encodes CASTSRGETQYF.

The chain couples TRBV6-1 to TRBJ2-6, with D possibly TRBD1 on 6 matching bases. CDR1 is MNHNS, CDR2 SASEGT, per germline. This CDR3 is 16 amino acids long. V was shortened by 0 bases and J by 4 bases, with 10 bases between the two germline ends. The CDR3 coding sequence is TGTGCCAGCAGTGAAGCAGCAGGGGCCGGGGCCAACGTCCTGACTTTC. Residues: CASSEAAGAGANVLTF.

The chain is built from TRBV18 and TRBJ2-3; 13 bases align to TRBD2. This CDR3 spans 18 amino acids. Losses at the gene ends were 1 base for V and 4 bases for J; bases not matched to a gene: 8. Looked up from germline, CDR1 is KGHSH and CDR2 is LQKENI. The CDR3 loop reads CASSPRRLAGGGADTQYF. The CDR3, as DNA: TGTGCCAGCTCACCACGGAGACTAGCGGGAGGCGGCGCAGATACGCAGTATTTT.

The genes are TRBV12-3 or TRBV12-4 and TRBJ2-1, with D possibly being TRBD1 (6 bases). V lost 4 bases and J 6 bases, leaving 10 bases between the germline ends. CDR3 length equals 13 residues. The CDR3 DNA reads TGTGCCAGCAGTTACACAGGGTTCAATGAGCAGTTCTTC. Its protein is CASSYTGFNEQFF.

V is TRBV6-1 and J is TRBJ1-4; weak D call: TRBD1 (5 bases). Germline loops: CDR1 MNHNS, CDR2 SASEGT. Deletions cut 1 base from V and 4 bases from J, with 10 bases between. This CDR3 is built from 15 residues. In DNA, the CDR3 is TGTGCCAGCAGTGAAGGTCGGGGGTTTAATGAAAAACTGTTTTTT. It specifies CASSEGRGFNEKLFF.

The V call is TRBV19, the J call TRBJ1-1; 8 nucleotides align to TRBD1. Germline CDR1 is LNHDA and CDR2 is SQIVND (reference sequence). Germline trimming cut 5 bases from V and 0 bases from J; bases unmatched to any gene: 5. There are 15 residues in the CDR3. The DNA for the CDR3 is TGTGCCAGTAGTTGGACAGGGACAATGAACACTGAAGCTTTCTTT. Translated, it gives CASSWTGTMNTEAFF. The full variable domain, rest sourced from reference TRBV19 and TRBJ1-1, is DGGITQSPKYLFRKEGQNVTLSCEQNLNHDAMYWYRQDPGQGLRLIYYSQIVNDFQKGDIAEGYSVSREKKESFPLTVTSAQKNPTAFYLCASSWTGTMNTEAFFGQGTRLTVV.

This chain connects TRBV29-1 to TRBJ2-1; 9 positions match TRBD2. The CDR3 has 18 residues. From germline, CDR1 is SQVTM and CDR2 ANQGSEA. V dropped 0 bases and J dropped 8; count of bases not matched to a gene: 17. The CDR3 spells CSVEDPLAGLWGGDEQFF. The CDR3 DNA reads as TGCAGCGTTGAAGATCCACTAGCGGGTTTATGGGGTGGGGATGAGCAGTTCTTC.

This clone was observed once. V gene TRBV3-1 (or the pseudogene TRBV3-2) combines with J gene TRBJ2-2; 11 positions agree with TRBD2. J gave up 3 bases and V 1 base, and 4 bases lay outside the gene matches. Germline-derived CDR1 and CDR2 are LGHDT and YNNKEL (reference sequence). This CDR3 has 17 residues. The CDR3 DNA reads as TGTGCCAGCAGCCAAGGACTAGCGGGGACACACACCGGGGAGCTGTTTTTT. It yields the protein CASSQGLAGTHTGELFF.

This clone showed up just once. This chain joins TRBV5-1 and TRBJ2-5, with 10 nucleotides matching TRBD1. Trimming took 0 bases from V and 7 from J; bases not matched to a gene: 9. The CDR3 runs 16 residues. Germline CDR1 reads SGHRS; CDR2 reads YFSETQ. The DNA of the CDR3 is TGCGCCAGCAGCTTGGGATGGACAGGGGGAACGGGGACCCAGTACTTC. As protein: CASSLGWTGGTGTQYF.